This T cell receptor (beta chain) was captured in a study of control samples from healthy donors and cancer patients. TCRdb's copy holds only in-frame clones and misses some; the assay was immunoSEQ multiplex PCR. The sample lists about 65,000 clones, roughly nine tenths occurring once. The V end lost 6 bases, the J end lost 4 bases, and 9 bases lay between the germline ends. This CDR3 is built from 12 residues. CDR1 is SNHLY and CDR2 is FYNNEI in the germline V gene. The sequence was obtained from a woman aged 50 to 65 with colorectal cancer. The chain carries TRBV2 and TRBJ1-2; unclear D gene. Input material: PBMCs. The DNA of the CDR3 is TGTGCCAGCAGCCAACTCTTCTATGGCTACACCTTC. Amino acids: CASSQLFYGYTF.